This T cell receptor beta chain stems from a study of blood T cell repertoires in COVID-19. Sequencing used immunoSEQ multiplex PCR; TCRdb keeps in-frame clones, though not all of them. The repertoire holds roughly 190,000 clones, with roughly 79% as singletons. The ends were cut back, 3 bases at V and 8 bases at J, with 10 bases in the middle. Germline V lookup: CDR1 LNHDA, CDR2 SQIVND (reference sequence). CDR3 length: 12 residues. Seattle enrolled patients during active infection and tracked them longitudinally. This receptor was obtained from a woman in her forties with COVID-19, enrolled during active disease. V gene TRBV19 combines with J gene TRBJ1-2; D ambiguous. Input material: peripheral blood. The CDR3 reads CASSMRDGGYTF. Here the CDR3 DNA reads TGTGCCAGTAGTATGCGGGATGGGGGCTACACCTTC.